The 5 T cell receptor beta chains below were found in one sample sequenced in a study of long-term antiretroviral therapy in people with HIV. This was the immunoSEQ v3.0 assay at survey level. Only in-frame clones appear in the TCRdb table, and some are missing; sequencing was by immunoSEQ multiplex PCR. The sample lists 25,000 or so clones, roughly 82% seen once, with approximately 12% in the top ten. Sequenced here: unsorted PBMCs, sampled 0.8 years before starting antiretroviral therapy. Receptors originate from a man younger than 35 with HIV.

The chain combines TRBV10-3 with TRBJ1-2; D may be TRBD1 (6 bases). V dropped 6 bases and J dropped 5 bases, with 37 bases sitting between them. Germline V gene lookup returns CDR1 ENHRY and CDR2 SYGVKD. The length of the CDR3 is 21 residues. In DNA form, the CDR3 reads TGTGCCATCAGCCACTCGAACCCCGGGGGGGGCGCGACAGCGTTACTTTATGGCTACACCTTC. Translation gives CAISHSNPGGGATALLYGYTF.

The chain recombines TRBV29-1 with TRBJ2-2; a weak D match, TRBD2 (6 bases). The CDR3 is 13 amino acids. With 0 bases removed from V and 6 bases from J, the gap between germline ends came to 8 bases. In germline, CDR1 is SQVTM, CDR2 ANQGSEA. CDR3 in amino acids: CSVEEQRAGELFF. CDR3 sequence (DNA): TGCAGCGTTGAAGAACAGCGGGCCGGGGAGCTGTTTTTT.

The V and J genes are TRBV2 and TRBJ1-5, with unresolved D. This CDR3 has 15 residues. The ends were cut back, 3 bases at V and 0 bases at J, with 9 bases in the middle. Germline loops: CDR1 SNHLY, CDR2 FYNNEI. The CDR3 nucleotides read TGTGCCAGCAGTGACCCCCGGGGTAGCAATCAGCCCCAGCATTTT. Its protein is CASSDPRGSNQPQHF.

This rearrangement joins TRBV27 to TRBJ2-1; 16 nucleotides agree with TRBD2. The CDR3 runs 18 residues. Germline CDR1 reads MNHEY; CDR2 reads SMNVEV (reference sequence). Trimming removed 5 bases from V and 5 bases from J; junction bases left unmatched: 9. CDR3 coding DNA: TGTGCCAGCAGTCCACCGGGACTAGCGGGAGGGCATAACAATGAGCAGTTCTTC. This codes for CASSPPGLAGGHNNEQFF.

The CDR3 sequence: CASSKCGVNRGNTIYF. The CDR3 nucleotides read TGTGCCAGCAGCAAATGTGGGGTCAATCGTGGAAACACCATATATTTT. The V gene is TRBV21-1, the J gene TRBJ1-3. TRBV21-1 corresponds to a pseudogene. The CDR3 contains 16 residues.